The rows below give T cell receptor beta chains drawn from one sample of a study of response to subunit inactivated influenza vaccine. TCRdb re-derived calls from the RT-PCR reads in MiXCR, one entry per CDR3 protein. The sample comprises more than 400,000 distinct CDR3 sequences, approximately 9.9% of which are singletons, and 10% to 15% rests with the top ten. Source: PBMCs from blood, taken 45 days after vaccination. The source is a man aged 50 or older who received an inactivated influenza vaccine. Both conserved end residues are part of each CDR3. The order of the fields is V gene, clone size, J gene, D gene, CDR3 DNA, CDR3 protein. A D gene is named only where the DNA matches it firmly. Expanded clones are given a class, and other clones once, few, many or no size at all.

V: TRBV4-1; size: many; J: TRBJ1-1; D: .; DNA: TGCGCCAGCAGCCAAATACAGTTAGGACAGACCCCCGGGATGAACACTGAAGCTTTCTTT; CDR3: CASSQIQLGQTPGMNTEAFF
V: TRBV5-1; size: .; J: TRBJ2-2; D: TRBD1; DNA: TGCGCCAGCAGCTTGGAACAGGGGGTAGTCGCCGGGGAGCTGTTTTTT; CDR3: CASSLEQGVVAGELFF
V: TRBV6-1; size: .; J: TRBJ1-4; D: .; DNA: TGTGCCAGCAGACGGGACGGTAATGAAAAACTGTTTTTT; CDR3: CASRRDGNEKLFF
V: TRBV7-2; size: .; J: TRBJ2-5; D: TRBD2; DNA: TGTGCCAGCAGCTTCACAGCGGGGGGTCGGGAGACCCAGTACTTC; CDR3: CASSFTAGGRETQYF
V: TRBV20-1; size: few; J: TRBJ2-1; D: TRBD2; DNA: TGCAGTGCTAGCTGGCTAGCGGGGGACTACGGGAATGAGCAGTTCTTC; CDR3: CSASWLAGDYGNEQFF
V: TRBV24-1; size: few; J: TRBJ2-1; D: .; DNA: TGTGCCACCAGTGACGCAGGGAAGGATGAGCAGTTCTTC; CDR3: CATSDAGKDEQFF
V: TRBV11-3; size: .; J: TRBJ2-1; D: .; DNA: TGTGCCAGCAGCTTAGTCCCTACAGGAGGCCGATACAATGAGCAGTTCTTC; CDR3: CASSLVPTGGRYNEQFF
V: TRBV7-9; size: few; J: TRBJ1-3; D: TRBD1; DNA: TGTGCCAGCAGCTTAAGAGGGGGCCGAGGAAACACCATATATTTT; CDR3: CASSLRGGRGNTIYF
V: TRBV27; size: .; J: TRBJ2-7; D: .; DNA: TGTGCCAGCAGTTTATCCGGACTACCTGCAGGCGAGCAGTACTTC; CDR3: CASSLSGLPAGEQYF
V: TRBV6-2/TRBV6-3; size: .; J: TRBJ2-1; D: .; DNA: TGTGCCAGCAGTTCTCGTTTTAGTTACAATGAGCAGTTCTTC; CDR3: CASSSRFSYNEQFF
V: TRBV9; size: many; J: TRBJ2-1; D: TRBD1; DNA: TGTGCCAGCAGCATTCGACAGGGGACCTACAATGAGCAGTTCTTC; CDR3: CASSIRQGTYNEQFF
V: TRBV5-1; size: few; J: TRBJ2-2; D: .; DNA: TGCGCCAGCAGCTCCGGCCCCGGGGCCCTATACACCGGGGAGCTGTTTTTT; CDR3: CASSSGPGALYTGELFF
V: TRBV24-1; size: few; J: TRBJ2-2; D: .; DNA: TGTGCCACCAGTGATTTGCGAGGCGTATTACGGGGCACCGGGGAGCTGTTTTTT; CDR3: CATSDLRGVLRGTGELFF
V: TRBV5-1; size: .; J: TRBJ2-2; D: TRBD2; DNA: TGCGCCAGCAGCCCAGTGCCGGGGGGGATCACCGGGGAGCTGTTTTTT; CDR3: CASSPVPGGITGELFF